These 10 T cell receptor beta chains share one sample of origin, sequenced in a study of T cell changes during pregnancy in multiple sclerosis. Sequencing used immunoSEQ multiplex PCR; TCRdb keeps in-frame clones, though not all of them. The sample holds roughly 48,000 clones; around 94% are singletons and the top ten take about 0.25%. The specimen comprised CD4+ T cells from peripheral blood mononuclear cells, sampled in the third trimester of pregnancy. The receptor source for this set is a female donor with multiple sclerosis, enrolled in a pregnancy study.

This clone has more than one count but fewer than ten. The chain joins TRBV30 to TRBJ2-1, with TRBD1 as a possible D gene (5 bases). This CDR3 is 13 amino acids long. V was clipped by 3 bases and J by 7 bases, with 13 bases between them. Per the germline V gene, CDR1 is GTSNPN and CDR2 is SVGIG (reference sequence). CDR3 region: CAWRGPGENEQFF. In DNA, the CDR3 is TGTGCCTGGAGGGGGCCTGGTGAGAATGAGCAGTTCTTC.

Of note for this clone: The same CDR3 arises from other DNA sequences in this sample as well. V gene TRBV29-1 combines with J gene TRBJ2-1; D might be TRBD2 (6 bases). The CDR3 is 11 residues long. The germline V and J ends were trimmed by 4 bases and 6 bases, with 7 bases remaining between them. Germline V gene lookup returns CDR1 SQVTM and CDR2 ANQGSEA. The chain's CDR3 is CSVGRGNEQFF. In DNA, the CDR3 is TGCAGCGTTGGGCGGGGCAATGAGCAGTTCTTC.

The chain's CDR3 is CASSPLPPGGNSFSYEQYF. The CDR3, as DNA: TGTGCCAGCTCACCACTTCCCCCTGGGGGGAATTCCTTTTCCTACGAGCAGTACTTC. This chain joins TRBV18 and TRBJ2-7, with D tentatively TRBD2 (6 bases). Germline CDR1 and CDR2: KGHSH and LQKENI. The V and J ends lost 1 base and 1 base respectively, with 23 bases between them. This CDR3 spans 19 amino acids.

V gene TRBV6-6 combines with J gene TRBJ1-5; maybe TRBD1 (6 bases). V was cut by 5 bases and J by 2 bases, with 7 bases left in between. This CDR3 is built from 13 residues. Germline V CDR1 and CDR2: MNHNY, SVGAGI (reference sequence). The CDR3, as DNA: TGTGCCAGCAGTAGACAGGGCAATCAGCCCCAGCATTTT. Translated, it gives CASSRQGNQPQHF.

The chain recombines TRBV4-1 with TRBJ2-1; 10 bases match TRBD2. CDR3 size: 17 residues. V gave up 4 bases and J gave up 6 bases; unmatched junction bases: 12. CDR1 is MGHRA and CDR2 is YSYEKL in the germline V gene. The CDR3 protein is CASSLTTSGPTSNEQFF. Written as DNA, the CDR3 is TGCGCCAGCAGCCTTACGACTAGCGGGCCTACCTCCAATGAGCAGTTCTTC.

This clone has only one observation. CDR3 in amino acids: CASKSGNNGELFF. The CDR3 coding sequence is TGTGCCAGCAAATCGGGGAATAACGGGGAGCTGTTTTTT. The chain couples TRBV5-5 to TRBJ2-2, with D possibly TRBD2 on 5 matching bases. The CDR3 is made up of 13 amino acids. Trimming removed 6 bases at V and 7 bases at J, with 13 bases between. The germline V gene encodes CDR1 SGHKS and CDR2 YYEKEE (reference sequence). The variable domain in full, completed from reference TRBV5-5 and TRBJ2-2, reads DAGVTQSPTHLIKTRGQQVTLRCSPISGHKSVSWYQQVLGQGPQFIFQYYEKEERGRGNFPDRFSARQFPNYSSELNVNALLLGDSALYLCASKSGNNGELFFGEGSRLTVL.

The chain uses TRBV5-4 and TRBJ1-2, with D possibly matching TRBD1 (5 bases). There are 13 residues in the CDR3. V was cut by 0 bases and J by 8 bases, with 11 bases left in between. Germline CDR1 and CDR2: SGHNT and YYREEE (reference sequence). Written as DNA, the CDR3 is TGTGCCAGCAGCTTGGGACAGACAAAAGGCTACACCTTC. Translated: CASSLGQTKGYTF.

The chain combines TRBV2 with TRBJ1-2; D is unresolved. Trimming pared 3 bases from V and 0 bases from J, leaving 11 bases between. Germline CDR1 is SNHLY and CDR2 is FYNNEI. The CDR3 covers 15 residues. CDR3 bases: TGTGCCAGCAGTGATAGGCGGCTGACTAACTATGGCTACACCTTC. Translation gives CASSDRRLTNYGYTF.

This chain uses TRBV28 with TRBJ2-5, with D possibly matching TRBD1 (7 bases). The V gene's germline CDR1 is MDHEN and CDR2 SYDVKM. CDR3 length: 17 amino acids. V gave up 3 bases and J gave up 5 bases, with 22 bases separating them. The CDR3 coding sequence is TGTGCCAGCAGTTTCGCGGGACAGCCAGGAAAGGGCGAGACCCAGTACTTC. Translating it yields CASSFAGQPGKGETQYF.

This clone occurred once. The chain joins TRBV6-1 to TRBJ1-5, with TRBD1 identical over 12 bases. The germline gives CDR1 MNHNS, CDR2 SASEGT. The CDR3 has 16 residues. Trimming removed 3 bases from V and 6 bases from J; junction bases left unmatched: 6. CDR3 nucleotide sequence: TGTGCCAGCAGTGACCCCGGGACAGGGGGCGGTCAGCCCCAGCATTTT. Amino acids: CASSDPGTGGGQPQHF.